Detailed here is one T cell receptor (beta chain). As yet, its antigen is unknown. The data originate from a study of shared clonotypes between healthy human individuals. Broader study findings: Rarefaction indicated that sorted-subset sequencing remained incomplete although depth was large. Tissue TCR repertoires likely differ from these blood-only repertoires. Memory subsets generally showed lower estimated richness than naive subsets. Shared clonotypes across all four donors exceeded non-shared ones in generation probability.

Assay used: immunoSEQ multiplex PCR; TCRdb lists only in-frame clones, some missing. The data show around 1 million clones, with 76% seen just once and around 1.5% held by the top ten. The sequencing input was memory CD4+ T cells sorted from blood. Regarding subset: CD45RA-negative fraction. The origin of this receptor is a man in his late teens or twenties in good health.

The CDR3 loop is CASSETSGRARGETQYF. Here the CDR3 DNA reads TGTGCCAGCAGCGAAACTAGCGGGAGGGCCAGGGGAGAGACCCAGTACTTC. The V and J genes are TRBV2 and TRBJ2-5; TRBD2 aligns across 13 bases. From germline, CDR1 is SNHLY and CDR2 FYNNEI. V shed 6 bases and J 4 bases; nucleotides not matched to a gene: 11. The CDR3 is made up of 17 amino acids.